A single sample is the source of the 13 T cell receptor beta chains below, sequenced in a study of blood T cell repertoires in COVID-19. Produced via immunoSEQ multiplex PCR; TCRdb's table is partial and in-frame only. The table has around 140,000 clones, 80% to 90% seen once; the top ten hold 2.5% to 3%. The material sequenced was peripheral blood. The source is a man between 60 and 75 years old with active or convalescent COVID-19.

The rearrangement uses TRBV24-1 and TRBJ1-1, with 9 bases lining up with TRBD1. CDR1 and CDR2 from the germline V gene are KGHDR and SFDVKD. This CDR3 region has 16 residues. Unmatched junction bases numbered 10, after V lost 2 bases and J lost 7 bases. DNA of the CDR3: TGTGCCACCAGTGATTGGGTTGACAGGGGGACGGGTGAAGCTTTCTTT. Amino acid sequence: CATSDWVDRGTGEAFF.

The chain is built from TRBV6-5 and TRBJ1-1; perhaps TRBD1 as D (6 bases). CDR1 is MNHEY, CDR2 SVGAGI, per germline. V was cut by 6 bases and J by 1 base, with 12 bases left in between. The CDR3 has 14 amino acids. The CDR3 sequence is CASRQGTANTEAFF. The CDR3, as DNA: TGTGCCAGCAGGCAGGGGACGGCGAACACTGAAGCTTTCTTT.

CDR3 protein: CASKVGRVNTEAFF. The CDR3 bases are TGTGCCAGTAAAGTCGGCAGGGTGAACACTGAAGCTTTCTTT. V and J are TRBV19 and TRBJ1-1; TRBD1 might be the D (5 bases). The CDR3 runs 14 residues. Trimming pared 7 bases from V and 0 bases from J, leaving 12 bases between. CDR1 LNHDA and CDR2 SQIVND come from the germline V gene (reference sequence).

The CDR3 region is CASSFTSMNTEAFF. In nucleotides, the CDR3 is TGCGCCAGCAGCTTTACATCAATGAACACTGAAGCTTTCTTT. The V gene is TRBV5-1, the J gene TRBJ1-1; the D is unclear. V gave up 2 bases and J gave up 0 bases, with 8 bases separating them. Germline-derived CDR1 and CDR2 are SGHRS and YFSETQ. CDR3 size: 14 residues.

J is TRBJ2-2 and V is TRBV7-3; tentative D call: TRBD2 (6 bases). Germline V gene sequence: CDR1 SGHTA, CDR2 FQGTGA. The germline V and J ends were trimmed by 3 bases and 6 bases, with 8 bases remaining between them. The CDR3 runs 13 residues. CDR3 sequence (DNA): TGTGCCAGCAGCTTCGGGGGTTCCGGGGAGCTGTTTTTT. Residues: CASSFGGSGELFF. The entire variable domain, with the rest obtained from reference TRBV7-3 and TRBJ2-2, is as follows: GAGVSQTPSNKVTEKGKYVELRCDPISGHTALYWYRQSLGQGPEFLIYFQGTGAADDSGLPNDRFFAVRPEGSVSTLKIQRTERGDSAVYLCASSFGGSGELFFGEGSRLTVL.

This chain joins TRBV18 and TRBJ2-3; D unclear. Germline V CDR1 and CDR2: KGHSH, LQKENI. V lost 3 bases to trimming and J lost 4 bases, with 11 bases between them. This CDR3 region has 14 residues. CDR3 coding DNA: TGTGCCAGCTCACCCATGACTCGGCCAGATACGCAGTATTTT. Protein: CASSPMTRPDTQYF.

The chain links TRBV6-2 or TRBV6-3 to TRBJ2-3; 7 nucleotides align to TRBD1. Germline-derived CDR1 and CDR2 are MNHEY and SVGEGT. The CDR3 spans 14 residues. The V and J ends lost 6 bases and 2 bases, in that order; junction bases with no gene match: 5. CDR3 nucleotides: TGTGCCAGCAGCCACGGACAGGACACAGATACGCAGTATTTT. Translation: CASSHGQDTDTQYF.

The chain joins TRBV6-2 or TRBV6-3 to TRBJ1-1, with 7 nucleotides matching TRBD1. Germline lookup yields CDR1 MNHEY and CDR2 SVGEGT. The CDR3 loop spans 16 amino acids. J was trimmed by 0 bases and V by 2 bases; bases with no gene match: 6. In DNA form, the CDR3 reads TGTGCCAGCAGTTACCGAGGGGACAGCCTGAACACTGAAGCTTTCTTT. It encodes CASSYRGDSLNTEAFF.

The chain links TRBV4-2 to TRBJ2-2; 11 bases fit TRBD2. V lost 4 bases and J lost 2; bases outside the gene matches: 6. Germline V lookup: CDR1 LGHNA, CDR2 YNFKEQ. The CDR3 runs to 17 residues. CDR3 sequence reads: CASSLLAGGPNTGELFF. The CDR3 DNA reads as TGTGCCAGCAGCCTTCTAGCGGGGGGCCCCAACACCGGGGAGCTGTTTTTT.

The rearrangement links TRBV3-1 (or the pseudogene TRBV3-2) to TRBJ2-5; D is unresolved. V was clipped by 4 bases and J by 1 base, with 10 bases between them. CDR3 length: 14 amino acids. Germline values: CDR1 LGHDT, CDR2 YNNKEL (reference sequence). The DNA for the CDR3 is TGTGCCAGCAGCCCAAATTTACTCCAAGAGACCCAGTACTTC. Its translation: CASSPNLLQETQYF.

This clone occurred once. The V call is TRBV21-1, the J call TRBJ1-5; no DNA check was done on the table's D call, TRBD1. TRBV21-1 is a recognized pseudogene. The CDR3 has 18 amino acids. The CDR3 reads CASSKRRERQGSNQPQHF. As DNA, the CDR3 is TGTGCCAGCAGCAAACGCAGGGAAAGGCAGGGTAGCAATCAGCCCCAGCATTTT.

CDR3 in DNA: TGTGCCAGCAGCTTAGCCCCCCCTTTGAACACTGAAGCTTTCTTT. Protein: CASSLAPPLNTEAFF. The gene calls are TRBV11-3 and TRBJ1-1, with no clear D. CDR1 SGHNT and CDR2 YENEEA come from the germline V gene. The CDR3 length is 15 residues. The ends were cut back, 1 base at V and 0 bases at J, with 9 bases in the middle.

The chain couples TRBV7-3 to TRBJ2-3, with unresolved D. Germline V lookup: CDR1 SGHTA, CDR2 FQGTGA. The CDR3 extends over 13 amino acids. V was cut by 5 bases and J by 7 bases, with 13 bases left in between. The CDR3 nucleotides are TGTGCCAGCAGCGTACAATCATCGAATACGCAGTATTTT. Translated: CASSVQSSNTQYF.